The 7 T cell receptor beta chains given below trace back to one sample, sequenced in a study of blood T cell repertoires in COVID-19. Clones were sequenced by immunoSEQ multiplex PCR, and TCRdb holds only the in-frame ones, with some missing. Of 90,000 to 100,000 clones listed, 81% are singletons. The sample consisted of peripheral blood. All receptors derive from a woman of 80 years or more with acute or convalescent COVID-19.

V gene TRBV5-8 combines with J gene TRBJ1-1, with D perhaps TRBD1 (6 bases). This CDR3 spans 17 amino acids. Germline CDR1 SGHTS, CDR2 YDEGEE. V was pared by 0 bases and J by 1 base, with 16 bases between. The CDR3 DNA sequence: TGTGCCAGCAGCTTGGACCCCCTTGGGACAAGGAACACTGAAGCTTTCTTT. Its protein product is CASSLDPLGTRNTEAFF.

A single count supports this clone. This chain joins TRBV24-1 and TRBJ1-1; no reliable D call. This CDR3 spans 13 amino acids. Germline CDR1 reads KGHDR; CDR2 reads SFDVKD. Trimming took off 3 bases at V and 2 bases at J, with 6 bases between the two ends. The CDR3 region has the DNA TGTGCCACCAGTGATCACAGCAACACTGAAGCTTTCTTT. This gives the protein CATSDHSNTEAFF.

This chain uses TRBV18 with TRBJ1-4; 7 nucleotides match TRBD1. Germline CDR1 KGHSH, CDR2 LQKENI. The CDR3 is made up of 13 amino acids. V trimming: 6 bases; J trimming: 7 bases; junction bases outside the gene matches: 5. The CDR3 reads CASSSDRPEKLFF. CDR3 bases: TGTGCCAGCTCCTCGGACAGGCCTGAAAAACTGTTTTTT.

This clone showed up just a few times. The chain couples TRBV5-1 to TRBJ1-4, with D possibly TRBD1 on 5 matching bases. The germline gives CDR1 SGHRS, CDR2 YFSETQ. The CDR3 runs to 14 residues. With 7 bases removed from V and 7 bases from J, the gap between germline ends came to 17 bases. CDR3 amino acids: CASRQGRGGEKLFF. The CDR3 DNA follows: TGCGCCAGCCGCCAGGGAAGGGGCGGTGAAAAACTGTTTTTT.

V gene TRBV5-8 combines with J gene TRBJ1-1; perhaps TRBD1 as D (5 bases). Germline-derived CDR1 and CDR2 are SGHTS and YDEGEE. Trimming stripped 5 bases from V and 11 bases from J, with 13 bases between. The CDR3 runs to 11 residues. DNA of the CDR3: TGTGCCAGCAGGGGACTGCGAACGGCTTTCTTT. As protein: CASRGLRTAFF.

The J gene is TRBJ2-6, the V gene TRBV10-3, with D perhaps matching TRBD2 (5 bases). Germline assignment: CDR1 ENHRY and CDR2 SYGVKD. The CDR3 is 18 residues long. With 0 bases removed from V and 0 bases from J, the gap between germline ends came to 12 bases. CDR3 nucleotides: TGTGCCATCAGTGAGTCGTGGGAGCTTGGCTCTGGGGCCAACGTCCTGACTTTC. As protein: CAISESWELGSGANVLTF.

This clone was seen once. The CDR3 DNA follows: TGTGCCACCAGTGAGGACCTAGCGAGCTCCTACAATGAGCAGTTCTTC. Protein: CATSEDLASSYNEQFF. This chain connects TRBV24-1 to TRBJ2-1; tentatively, D is TRBD2 (6 bases). The CDR3 sequence is 16 residues long. V lost 4 bases to trimming and J lost 0 bases, with 12 bases between them. Germline loops: CDR1 KGHDR, CDR2 SFDVKD.